Shown below are 3 T cell receptor beta chains from a single sample sequenced in a study of T cell responses to AZD1222 COVID-19 vaccine. TCRdb's copy holds only in-frame clones and misses some; the assay was immunoSEQ multiplex PCR. The data hold approximately 80,000 clones, with 80% to 90% observed a single time. Material: peripheral blood, obtained 28 days after the second AZD1222 dose. The receptors were sampled from an adult who received the AZD1222 COVID-19 vaccine.

The rearrangement links TRBV6-2 or TRBV6-3 to TRBJ2-7, with D unresolved. Trimming removed 0 bases at V and 0 bases at J, with 9 bases between. This CDR3 contains 15 residues. Germline V lookup: CDR1 MNHEY, CDR2 SVGEGT. CDR3 in DNA: TGTGCCAGCAGTTACTCCGCGTCAAGCTCCTACGAGCAGTACTTC. It encodes CASSYSASSSYEQYF.

The chain carries TRBV6-5 and TRBJ2-1; the D call may be TRBD1 or TRBD2 (5 bases each). V was pared by 2 bases and J by 5 bases, with 10 bases between. Germline V gene sequence: CDR1 MNHEY, CDR2 SVGAGI. This CDR3 has 14 residues. DNA of the CDR3: TGTGCCAGCAGTTACACCGGGGCGCACAATGAGCAGTTCTTC. Translating gives CASSYTGAHNEQFF.

J is TRBJ1-2 and V is TRBV5-1, with a weak D call TRBD1 (5 bases). This CDR3 is built from 14 residues. Trimming took 0 bases from V and 8 from J, leaving 14 bases between them. CDR1 and CDR2 (germline): SGHRS, YFSETQ. Here the CDR3 DNA reads TGCGCCAGCAGCTTGGCCATGGGACTCACGGGCTACACCTTC. Protein sequence: CASSLAMGLTGYTF.